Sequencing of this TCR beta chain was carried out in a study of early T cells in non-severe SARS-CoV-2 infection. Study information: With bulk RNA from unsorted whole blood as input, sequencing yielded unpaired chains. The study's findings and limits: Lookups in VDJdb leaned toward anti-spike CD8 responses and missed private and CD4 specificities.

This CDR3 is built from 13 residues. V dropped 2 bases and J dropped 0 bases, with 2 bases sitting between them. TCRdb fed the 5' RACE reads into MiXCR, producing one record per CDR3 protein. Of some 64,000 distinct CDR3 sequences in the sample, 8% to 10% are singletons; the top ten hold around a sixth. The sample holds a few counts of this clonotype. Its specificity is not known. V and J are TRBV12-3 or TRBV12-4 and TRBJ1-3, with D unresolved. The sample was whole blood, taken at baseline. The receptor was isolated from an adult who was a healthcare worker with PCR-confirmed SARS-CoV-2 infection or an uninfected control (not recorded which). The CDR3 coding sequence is TGTGCCAGCAGTTTACACTCTGGAAACACCATATATTTT. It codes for CASSLHSGNTIYF.